These 18 T cell receptor beta chains were sequenced from one sample in a study of OX40 agonist ivuxolimab in advanced cancers. Measured with immunoSEQ multiplex PCR; TCRdb has only the in-frame clones, and not every one. Of tens of thousands of clones in the sample, 70% to 90% were seen once. The source material was CD4+ or CD8+ T cells sorted from blood, sampled in a trial of the OX40 agonist ivuxolimab. These receptors all stem from an adult with an advanced solid tumor such as melanoma, head and neck, liver or kidney cancer.

The rearrangement joins TRBV28 to TRBJ2-7; TRBD2 might be the D (5 bases). Germline lookup yields CDR1 MDHEN and CDR2 SYDVKM. V shed 6 bases and J shed 3 bases, with 12 bases lying between them. This CDR3 contains 13 residues. This CDR3 is CASSPTTIYEQYF. The CDR3 DNA reads as TGTGCCAGCAGCCCGACTACCATCTACGAGCAGTACTTC.

CDR3 in amino acids: CASSATSTDTQYF. CDR3 DNA sequence: TGTGCCAGCTCGGCAACTAGCACAGATACGCAGTATTTT. The chain recombines TRBV18 with TRBJ2-3; D gene ambiguous. The CDR3 contains 13 residues. CDR1 KGHSH and CDR2 LQKENI come from the germline V gene. V dropped 6 bases and J dropped 0 bases, with 7 bases sitting between them.

The V and J genes are TRBV2 and TRBJ2-5; no definite D call. TRBJ2-7 explains the end of the DNA better; the J call may be wrong. Germline-derived CDR1 and CDR2 are SNHLY and FYNNEI. The length of the CDR3 is 11 residues. CDR3 protein: CASTEYYEQYF. CDR3 nucleotides: TGTGCCAGCACAGAATACTACGAGCAGTACTTC.

The chain recombines TRBV2 with TRBJ2-4; 10 bases line up with TRBD1. Looked up from germline, CDR1 is SNHLY and CDR2 is FYNNEI. The ends lost 6 bases at V and 8 bases at J; junction bases unmatched: 7. This CDR3 contains 14 residues. CDR3 DNA: TGTGCCAGCAGCCAAGACAGGGGGCGAGACATTCAGTACTTC. Amino acid sequence: CASSQDRGRDIQYF.

This clone was picked up one time. J is TRBJ2-2 and V is TRBV5-6; the D call may be TRBD1 or TRBD2 (5 bases each). Per the germline V gene, CDR1 is SGHDT and CDR2 is YYEEEE. The germline V and J ends were trimmed by 1 base and 1 base, with 8 bases remaining between them. This CDR3 region has 15 residues. As DNA, the CDR3 is TGTGCCAGCAGCTTGTTGGGGGAGAACACCGGGGAGCTGTTTTTT. As protein: CASSLLGENTGELFF.

The genes are TRBV7-9 and TRBJ1-4, with D maybe TRBD1 (5 bases). This CDR3 region has 15 residues. The germline V and J ends were trimmed by 1 base and 5 bases, with 11 bases remaining between them. Germline V lookup: CDR1 SEHNR, CDR2 FQNEAQ (reference sequence). In DNA, the CDR3 is TGTGCCAGCAGCTTAGTTGGGGCGGGAAATGAAAAACTGTTTTTT. Translating it yields CASSLVGAGNEKLFF.

V and J are TRBV5-6 and TRBJ1-2, with a weak D call TRBD1 (6 bases). CDR1 is SGHDT and CDR2 is YYEEEE in the germline V gene. Trimming removed 3 bases at V and 0 bases at J, with 12 bases between. This CDR3 has 15 residues. CDR3 sequence reads: CASSSRPGANYGYTF. The CDR3 DNA sequence: TGTGCCAGCAGCTCCCGCCCAGGGGCTAACTATGGCTACACCTTC. Using reference TRBV5-6 and TRBJ1-2 for the parts outside the CDR3, the full variable domain is DAGVTQSPTHLIKTRGQQVTLRCSPKSGHDTVSWYQQALGQGPQFIFQYYEEEERQRGNFPDRFSGHQFPNYSSELNVNALLLGDSALYLCASSSRPGANYGYTFGSGTRLTVV.

This chain connects TRBV10-3 to TRBJ2-4, with D hard to call. The CDR3 has 14 residues. CDR1 is ENHRY and CDR2 is SYGVKD in the germline V gene. The V end was cut by 3 bases, the J end by 0 bases, with 6 bases between. This CDR3 reads CAISDRTAKNIQYF. The CDR3 nucleotides read TGTGCCATCAGTGACAGGACAGCCAAAAACATTCAGTACTTC.

CDR3 nucleotide sequence: TGTGCCAGCAGCTTAGGCAGGGGCGCCTACGAGCAGTACTTC. The encoded protein is CASSLGRGAYEQYF. The V gene is TRBV13, the J gene TRBJ2-7; D possibly corresponds to TRBD1 (6 bases). The CDR3 has 14 residues. The V gene lost 0 bases and the J gene lost 2 bases, with 8 bases spanning the gap. Germline V lookup: CDR1 PRHDT, CDR2 FYEKMQ (reference sequence).

This clone was picked up one time. This chain uses TRBV9 with TRBJ2-3; D may be TRBD1 (5 bases). The V gene lost 4 bases and the J gene lost 1 base, with 13 bases spanning the gap. CDR1 is SGDLS and CDR2 is YYNGEE in the germline V gene. This CDR3 has 15 amino acids. The CDR3 DNA reads TGTGCCAGCAGCTCAGCAGGGTTGGGCACAGATACGCAGTATTTT. Its protein product is CASSSAGLGTDTQYF.

This clone was counted a few times. The chain recombines TRBV27 with TRBJ2-7; possible D gene TRBD2, 5 bases. The CDR3 is 15 amino acids. Germline lookup yields CDR1 MNHEY and CDR2 SMNVEV (reference sequence). Trimming removed 2 bases from V and 1 base from J, with 12 bases in between. The CDR3 protein is CASSLGGFSSYEQYF. The CDR3 nucleotides read TGTGCCAGCAGTTTAGGCGGGTTCAGTTCCTACGAGCAGTACTTC.

V is TRBV27 and J is TRBJ1-1; D not certain. The V gene's germline CDR1 is MNHEY and CDR2 SMNVEV (reference sequence). The CDR3 totals 15 residues. The V end lost 5 bases, the J end lost 0 bases, and 13 bases lay between the germline ends. The CDR3 DNA sequence: TGTGCCAGCAGTCCCCGGTGGCTTTTGAACACTGAAGCTTTCTTT. Protein product: CASSPRWLLNTEAFF.

The chain uses TRBV18 and TRBJ1-1; no firm D call. V was trimmed by 5 bases and J by 1 base, leaving 11 bases between them. The CDR3 extends over 14 amino acids. Germline CDR1 KGHSH, CDR2 LQKENI. CDR3 coding DNA: TGTGCCAGCTCATGGCTGGGCGGGAACACTGAAGCTTTCTTT. Amino acids: CASSWLGGNTEAFF.

The rearrangement links TRBV5-1 to TRBJ2-2; no firm D call. The V gene lost 6 bases and the J gene lost 0 bases, with 6 bases spanning the gap. Germline V gene sequence: CDR1 SGHRS, CDR2 YFSETQ. The CDR3 is 13 residues long. CDR3 region: CASKQANTGELFF. The CDR3 nucleotides read TGCGCCAGCAAGCAGGCGAACACCGGGGAGCTGTTTTTT.

The chain combines TRBV15 with TRBJ2-1; D unclear. Deletions cut 0 bases from V and 9 bases from J, with 9 bases between. The CDR3 is made up of 13 amino acids. Germline CDR1 LNHNV, CDR2 YYDKDF (reference sequence). The CDR3 region is CATSRDRVGEQFF. The CDR3 DNA sequence: TGTGCCACCAGCAGAGACCGAGTGGGTGAGCAGTTCTTC. Using reference TRBV15 and TRBJ2-1 for the parts outside the CDR3, the full variable domain is DAMVIQNPRYQVTQFGKPVTLSCSQTLNHNVMYWYQQKSSQAPKLLFHYYDKDFNNEADTPDNFQSRRPNTSFCFLDIRSPGLGDTAMYLCATSRDRVGEQFFGPGTRLTVL.

This clone occurred once. At one end the junction does not follow the germline gene, possibly because of a read error. The V call is TRBV6-1, the J call TRBJ2-1, with D possibly being TRBD2 (6 bases). The CDR3 contains 14 residues. Per the germline V gene, CDR1 is MNHNS and CDR2 is SASEGT. The CDR3 nucleotides are TGTGCCAGCAATTTCCGGGGGACCTACAGTGAGCAGTTCTTC. This codes for CASNFRGTYSEQFF.

This rearrangement joins TRBV27 to TRBJ2-7; TRBD2 matches at 9 bases. Trimming cost V 5 bases and J 0 bases; bases outside gene matches: 8. This CDR3 is built from 16 residues. Germline V CDR1 and CDR2: MNHEY, SMNVEV (reference sequence). The CDR3: CASSPLGLAYSYEQYF. The CDR3 region has the DNA TGTGCCAGCAGTCCCCTAGGACTAGCGTACTCCTACGAGCAGTACTTC.

This clone was counted a single time. The rearrangement links TRBV29-1 to TRBJ2-4; TRBD2 matches 9 bases. Germline lookup yields CDR1 SQVTM and CDR2 ANQGSEA. V shed 0 bases and J 7 bases; nucleotides not matched to a gene: 10. The CDR3 spans 16 residues. The CDR3 DNA reads TGCAGCGTTGAAGACTCTGTTGCGGGAGGGGGCAACATTCAGTACTTC. Translated: CSVEDSVAGGGNIQYF.